The clone carrying this T cell receptor beta chain has only a few counts. The antigen is unknown. This specimen belongs to a study of human T cells and chemical hapten exposure. Study details: During the roughly 24-week study period, patients had diphenylcyclopropenone applied to the scalp every week. Study-level findings and limits: The study found expanded TCRs formed significantly more large CDR3 similarity clusters than controls. Patch test score showed a positive correlation with PT1 expanded TCR counts.

The time point: patch test 1, 2 weeks after DPC sensitization. Treatment specified: therapeutic diphenylcyclopropenone sensitization with weekly scalp DPC. At patch-test visits, sampling came before the patch test. Deletions cut 3 bases from V and 7 bases from J, with 10 bases between. This CDR3 is 11 amino acids long. Germline values: CDR1 SQVTM, CDR2 ANQGSEA. TCRdb processed the RACE reads anew with MiXCR; each CDR3 protein has one entry. The sample records approximately 110,000 distinct CDR3 sequences, approximately 11% being singletons. This receptor was taken from a woman aged 40 to 50 with alopecia areata. Some clones in this sample may be carry-over from other donors' samples. This chain uses TRBV29-1 with TRBJ2-7; D is undetermined. Material: whole blood, obtained in connection with sensitization to the hapten diphenylcyclopropenone (DPC). The CDR3 sequence is CSVEVGLEQYF. The CDR3 DNA reads as TGCAGCGTTGAGGTCGGTTTAGAGCAGTACTTC.